Shown below are 27 T cell receptor beta chains from a single sample sequenced in a study of blood T cell repertoires in COVID-19. Libraries were prepared by immunoSEQ multiplex PCR; TCRdb keeps only in-frame clonotypes and omits some of them. Altogether some 60,000 clones are present, approximately 91% being singletons, with the ten largest covering 1.5% to 2%. Input material: peripheral blood. The receptors shown here come from a human donor in a cohort sampled during active COVID-19.

This rearrangement joins TRBV11-3 to TRBJ2-1; 11 positions agree with TRBD2. J lost 8 bases, V lost 1 base, and 10 bases had no gene match. The germline V gene encodes CDR1 SGHNT and CDR2 YENEEA. This CDR3 comprises 17 residues. For the CDR3, the DNA is TGTGCCAGCAGCTTAGCCCTAGCGGGAGGAAGGGTCGATGAGCAGTTCTTC. Translation gives CASSLALAGGRVDEQFF.

The chain employs TRBV7-9 and TRBJ1-4; perhaps TRBD1 as D (6 bases). Trimming took 1 base from V and 4 from J, leaving 10 bases between them. The CDR3 length is 15 residues. Germline CDR1 SEHNR, CDR2 FQNEAQ (reference sequence). In DNA, the CDR3 is TGTGCCAGCAGCTTAGAGGACAGCCGTAATGAAAAACTGTTTTTT. Its translation is CASSLEDSRNEKLFF.

This chain uses TRBV7-3 with TRBJ2-7, with 14 bases fitting TRBD2. CDR1 is SGHTA and CDR2 is FQGTGA in the germline V gene. The CDR3 is 14 residues long. The trim removed 5 bases at V and 6 bases at J, leaving 3 bases unmatched. The CDR3 here is CASSTGTSGSEQYF. CDR3 in DNA: TGTGCCAGCAGCACGGGGACTAGCGGGAGCGAGCAGTACTTC.

This chain joins TRBV5-1 and TRBJ2-2; D gene unclear. The V gene lost 9 bases and the J gene lost 7 bases, with 22 bases spanning the gap. This CDR3 spans 15 amino acids. Per germline, CDR1 SGHRS and CDR2 YFSETQ. The CDR3 is CATRSPFLVNGELFF. The CDR3 DNA reads TGCGCCACTCGGAGCCCGTTCCTAGTTAACGGGGAGCTGTTTTTT.

The chain joins TRBV6-6 to TRBJ2-3, with D maybe TRBD1 (6 bases). This CDR3 comprises 14 residues. CDR1 MNHNY and CDR2 SVGAGI come from the germline V gene (reference sequence). V lost 0 bases and J lost 4, with 8 bases in between. The CDR3 region is CASSYSDSPDTQYF. In DNA form, the CDR3 reads TGTGCCAGCAGTTACTCGGACAGTCCAGATACGCAGTATTTT.

The chain uses TRBV7-2 and TRBJ2-3, with 11 nucleotides matching TRBD2. Germline CDR1 SGHTA, CDR2 FQGNSA. This CDR3 spans 18 amino acids. The V segment lost 0 bases and the J segment 1 base; nucleotides outside the gene matches: 6. The CDR3 sequence is CASSLAPLAGGRTDTQYF. For the CDR3, the DNA is TGTGCCAGCAGCTTAGCTCCTCTAGCGGGAGGACGCACAGATACGCAGTATTTT.

The chain joins TRBV29-1 to TRBJ2-5, with 8 bases that match TRBD1. The V gene's germline CDR1 is SQVTM and CDR2 ANQGSEA. V trimming: 7 bases; J trimming: 2 bases; junction bases outside the gene matches: 9. The CDR3 has 14 residues. This chain's CDR3 is CSGSDTGGQETQYF. The DNA for the CDR3 is TGCAGCGGATCAGATACAGGGGGTCAAGAGACCCAGTACTTC.

V usage is TRBV18 and J usage is TRBJ2-3; 9 bases are shared with TRBD1. Losses at the gene ends were 2 bases for V and 6 bases for J; bases not matched to a gene: 6. The CDR3 is 15 residues long. Germline V gene sequence: CDR1 KGHSH, CDR2 LQKENI. CDR3 region: CASSPGQGTSDTQYF. DNA of the CDR3: TGTGCCAGCTCACCAGGACAGGGGACAAGCGATACGCAGTATTTT.

The V call is TRBV12-3 or TRBV12-4, the J call TRBJ2-5; TRBD2 might be the D (5 bases). This CDR3 is built from 13 residues. The V and J ends lost 3 bases and 5 bases respectively, with 10 bases between them. The CDR3 coding sequence is TGTGCCAGCAGTTTCGGGGTAGGGGAGACCCAGTACTTC. Protein sequence: CASSFGVGETQYF.

The gene calls are TRBV5-1 and TRBJ2-5; 13 nucleotides align to TRBD2. CDR3 length: 18 amino acids. In germline, CDR1 is SGHRS, CDR2 YFSETQ. Trimming at V came to 5 bases and at J to 2 bases, leaving 12 bases not matched to a gene. The DNA for the CDR3 is TGCGCCAGCAGGGGTTCCGGGACTAGCGGGGAGAGGCAAGAGACCCAGTACTTC. As protein: CASRGSGTSGERQETQYF.

The CDR3 coding sequence is TGTGCTAGGCCCCCGGAGGGCCCCTACGAGCAGTACTTC. It specifies CARPPEGPYEQYF. This sequence joins TRBV12-5 and TRBJ2-7; possibly TRBD2 for D (6 bases). Germline CDR1 reads LGHNT; CDR2 reads FRNRAP. This CDR3 has 13 residues. Deletions cut 9 bases from V and 2 bases from J, with 14 bases between.

The V gene is TRBV2, the J gene TRBJ2-5; TRBD1 agrees at 7 bases. CDR1 SNHLY and CDR2 FYNNEI come from the germline V gene. After removal of 1 base from V and 5 bases from J, the junction contained 10 bases not matched to a gene. CDR3 length equals 16 residues. The CDR3 nucleotides read TGTGCCAGCAGTGAAGATGAGGGGGCGGGTAGCGAGACCCAGTACTTC. The encoded protein is CASSEDEGAGSETQYF. Full variable domain (outside the CDR3, taken from reference TRBV2 and TRBJ2-5): EPEVTQTPSHQVTQMGQEVILRCVPISNHLYFYWYRQILGQKVEFLVSFYNNEISEKSEIFDDQFSVERPDGSNFTLKIRSTKLEDSAMYFCASSEDEGAGSETQYFGPGTRLLVL.

The V call is TRBV18, the J call TRBJ1-1, with D tentatively TRBD1 (5 bases). V was cut by 0 bases and J by 1 base, with 9 bases left in between. Germline lookup yields CDR1 KGHSH and CDR2 LQKENI. The CDR3 sequence is 15 residues long. CDR3 sequence reads: CASSPPTGGNTEAFF. For the CDR3, the DNA is TGTGCCAGCTCACCACCTACCGGGGGGAACACTGAAGCTTTCTTT.

The V gene is TRBV5-4, the J gene TRBJ2-3; 9 bases fit TRBD2. The CDR3 is 15 residues long. Germline V gives CDR1 SGHNT, CDR2 YYREEE (reference sequence). V lost 2 bases to trimming and J lost 6 bases; unmatched junction nucleotides: 7. The CDR3: CASSLGSGRGDTQYF. CDR3 nucleotide sequence: TGTGCCAGCAGCTTAGGTAGCGGGAGAGGGGATACGCAGTATTTT.

For the CDR3, the DNA is TGTGCCAGCAGACCAACTGACTTCCTAGACAATGAGCAGTTCTTC. As protein: CASRPTDFLDNEQFF. The rearrangement joins TRBV27 to TRBJ2-1; no firm D call. The CDR3 length is 15 residues. Trimming took 6 bases from V and 5 from J, leaving 17 bases between them. From germline, CDR1 is MNHEY and CDR2 SMNVEV (reference sequence).

The rearrangement links TRBV5-1 to TRBJ1-6; TRBD1 agrees at 8 bases. In germline, CDR1 is SGHRS, CDR2 YFSETQ. This CDR3 is 17 amino acids long. The V and J ends lost 0 bases and 8 bases, in that order; junction bases with no gene match: 10. The CDR3 DNA follows: TGCGCCAGCAGCTTGGAGGCAGGGGGCATGCTGGATTCACCCCTCCACTTT. It specifies CASSLEAGGMLDSPLHF.

This rearrangement joins TRBV6-2 or TRBV6-3 to TRBJ1-1; possible D gene TRBD1, 6 bases. The CDR3 extends over 16 amino acids. The ends were cut back, 2 bases at V and 6 bases at J, with 19 bases in the middle. Germline V CDR1 and CDR2: MNHEY, SVGEGT. The CDR3 sequence is CASSYLQGKWSAEAFF. The CDR3 DNA sequence: TGTGCCAGCAGTTACCTTCAGGGGAAATGGTCCGCTGAAGCTTTCTTT.

This chain joins TRBV5-1 and TRBJ2-5, with 8 bases that match TRBD1. The CDR3 has 14 amino acids. Germline V gives CDR1 SGHRS, CDR2 YFSETQ. After removal of 3 bases from V and 5 bases from J, the junction contained 6 bases not matched to a gene. The DNA of the CDR3 is TGCGCCAGCAGCTCCCGGACAGGGTGGGAGACCCAGTACTTC. The encoded protein is CASSSRTGWETQYF.

This chain links TRBV3-1 (or the pseudogene TRBV3-2) with TRBJ2-2; D remains ambiguous. The germline CDR1 and CDR2 sequences are LGHDT and YNNKEL (reference sequence). The CDR3 is 12 residues long. V was cut by 0 bases and J by 6 bases, with 2 bases left in between. The CDR3 bases are TGTGCCAGCAGCCAAGACGCCGGGGAGCTGTTTTTT. Its protein is CASSQDAGELFF.

A single count supports this clone. This rearrangement joins TRBV18 to TRBJ2-5, with D possibly being TRBD2 (6 bases). Germline lookup yields CDR1 KGHSH and CDR2 LQKENI. This CDR3 region has 15 residues. V dropped 2 bases and J dropped 2 bases, with 12 bases sitting between them. The CDR3 nucleotides are TGTGCCAGCTCACCAATAGCGGCCCAGCAAGAGACCCAGTACTTC. Translating gives CASSPIAAQQETQYF.

The chain employs TRBV25-1 and TRBJ2-7; 8 bases line up with TRBD2. Germline loops: CDR1 MGHDK, CDR2 SYGVNS. Trimming at V came to 6 bases and at J to 4 bases, leaving 11 bases not matched to a gene. The CDR3 extends over 15 amino acids. CDR3 nucleotides: TGTGCCAGCAGGGGCTCGGGAGGGCACCCTTACGAGCAGTACTTC. Amino acid sequence: CASRGSGGHPYEQYF.

Written as DNA, the CDR3 is TGTGCCAGTAGTATTGCCGGACAGGGGACGGGGGCCAACGTCCTGACTTTC. Amino acids: CASSIAGQGTGANVLTF. V usage is TRBV19 and J usage is TRBJ2-6; 9 nucleotides match TRBD1. The CDR3 is 17 amino acids. Per the germline V gene, CDR1 is LNHDA and CDR2 is SQIVND (reference sequence). The ends lost 3 bases at V and 4 bases at J; junction bases unmatched: 7.

This clone appeared once. The chain has TRBV4-1 and TRBJ1-5; tentative D call: TRBD1 (5 bases). The germline V gene has CDR1 MGHRA and CDR2 YSYEKL. This CDR3 is built from 14 residues. The V gene lost 0 bases and the J gene lost 6 bases, with 9 bases spanning the gap. As DNA, the CDR3 is TGCGCCAGCAGCCAAGATTTCGGGGGTCAGCCCCAGCATTTT. Protein product: CASSQDFGGQPQHF.

The genes are TRBV7-2 and TRBJ2-1, with TRBD1 identical over 8 bases. This CDR3 has 15 amino acids. Germline V gives CDR1 SGHTA, CDR2 FQGNSA. V lost 4 bases and J lost 0; bases outside the gene matches: 2. The chain's CDR3 is CASSSGQGSYNEQFF. The DNA of the CDR3 is TGTGCCAGCAGCTCCGGACAGGGCTCCTACAATGAGCAGTTCTTC.

This clone is categorized as medium-sized. The genes are TRBV7-6 and TRBJ2-7; 9 bases align to TRBD1. V was clipped by 4 bases and J by 5 bases; unmatched bases: 9. Germline loops: CDR1 SGHVS, CDR2 FNYEAQ. The CDR3 has 15 residues. CDR3 amino acids: CASSWGQGDADEQYF. In DNA form, the CDR3 reads TGTGCCAGCAGCTGGGGACAGGGTGACGCCGACGAGCAGTACTTC.

This chain links TRBV7-8 with TRBJ2-7; 11 positions match TRBD2. V lost 6 bases, J lost 6 bases, and 7 bases stayed unmatched. In germline, CDR1 is SGHVS, CDR2 FQNEAQ. CDR3 length: 14 residues. CDR3 DNA sequence: TGTGCCAGCAGTTCCGGGGGACTAGCGGTCGAGCAGTACTTC. It yields the protein CASSSGGLAVEQYF.

The chain couples TRBV28 to TRBJ2-5, with 9 bases identical to TRBD1. The CDR3 contains 13 residues. CDR1 and CDR2 (germline): MDHEN, SYDVKM. The V segment lost 7 bases and the J segment 4 bases; nucleotides outside the gene matches: 4. CDR3 in amino acids: CASTTGGRETQYF. The CDR3, as DNA: TGTGCCAGCACGACAGGGGGACGAGAGACCCAGTACTTC. The full variable domain, completed using reference TRBV28 and TRBJ2-5, is DVKVTQSSRYLVKRTGEKVFLECVQDMDHENMFWYRQDPGLGLRLIYFSYDVKMKEKGDIPEGYSVSREKKERFSLILESASTNQTSMYLCASTTGGRETQYFGPGTRLLVL.